Detailed here is one T cell receptor beta chain. The antigen is unknown. Assay: immunoSEQ multiplex PCR; the TCRdb copy retains only in-frame clones and omits some. The table includes 37,000 or so clones, more than 75% detected once. These data originate in a study of lymphopenia after photon versus proton radiotherapy. The CDR3 has 15 amino acids. The junction had 8 bases not matched to a gene; V was cut back by 4 bases and J by 3 bases. Germline loops: CDR1 SGHVS, CDR2 FQNEAQ. The study's findings and limits: In patients who died, overall survival fell as post-nadir TCR diversity dropped more. Under photons, naive T cells and diversity fell while effector/memory populations rose. After the lymphocyte nadir, photon-treated repertoires showed oligoclonal expansion, especially of CD8+ Temra cells. Only patients who died were analyzed for survival; proton advantage is unproven.

This receptor was obtained from a man aged 50-60 years with gastric cancer. The sequencing here drew on peripheral blood, taken from a patient treated with photon-based radiotherapy. This chain links TRBV7-8 with TRBJ2-7, with 8 bases that match TRBD2. CDR3 loop: CASSSLAVSSYEQYF. Here the CDR3 DNA reads TGTGCCAGCAGCTCACTAGCGGTAAGCAGCTACGAGCAGTACTTC.